This entry lists 8 T cell receptor beta chains sequenced from one sample in a study of long-term antiretroviral therapy in people with HIV. Run at survey level, the immunoSEQ assay was version v3.0. TCRdb's copy holds only in-frame clones and misses some; the assay was immunoSEQ multiplex PCR. The sample records about 25,000 clones, approximately 82% being singletons. Sequenced material: unsorted PBMCs, taken 3 years after starting antiretroviral therapy. The origin of the receptors is a man aged 18 to 30 with HIV.

The genes are TRBV25-1 and TRBJ1-6, with D unclear. The CDR3 spans 13 residues. V lost 6 bases to trimming and J lost 10 bases, with 13 bases between them. In germline, CDR1 is MGHDK, CDR2 SYGVNS. Here the CDR3 reads CASRGQVNSPLHF. The CDR3 DNA is TGTGCCAGCAGGGGTCAGGTAAACTCACCCCTCCACTTT.

The chain employs TRBV18 and TRBJ1-1; a weak D match, TRBD1 (5 bases). The ends were cut back, 2 bases at V and 0 bases at J, with 10 bases in the middle. The V gene's germline CDR1 is KGHSH and CDR2 LQKENI. The CDR3 contains 15 residues. The CDR3 DNA follows: TGTGCCAGCTCACCAGTAGGGGATATGAACACTGAAGCTTTCTTT. This gives the protein CASSPVGDMNTEAFF.

The J gene is TRBJ1-5, the V gene TRBV6-5; no reliable D call. Germline V gene data show CDR1 as MNHEY and CDR2 as SVGAGI. The CDR3 is 11 residues long. V was cut by 7 bases and J by 8 bases, with 9 bases left in between. CDR3 sequence (DNA): TGTGCCAGCAACGGTGGTGAGCCCCAGCATTTT. It yields the protein CASNGGEPQHF.

This chain links TRBV7-9 with TRBJ1-4; a weak D match, TRBD1 (5 bases). Germline CDR1 SEHNR, CDR2 FQNEAQ (reference sequence). Trimming pared 4 bases from V and 10 bases from J, leaving 13 bases between. This CDR3 is 13 amino acids long. CDR3: CASSSGPRGKLFF. The CDR3 nucleotides are TGTGCCAGCAGCTCGGGGCCGCGAGGAAAACTGTTTTTT.

This chain uses TRBV7-8 with TRBJ1-5; D is unclear. CDR1 is SGHVS, CDR2 FQNEAQ, per germline. V dropped 5 bases and J dropped 6 bases, with 17 bases sitting between them. The CDR3 consists of 15 residues. The CDR3 DNA is TGTGCCAGCAGCCCAACCCGCGCAGTGAGTCAGCCCCAGCATTTT. It translates to CASSPTRAVSQPQHF.

This chain uses TRBV25-1 with TRBJ2-5, with a weak D call TRBD1 (5 bases). CDR1 MGHDK and CDR2 SYGVNS come from the germline V gene. Deletions cut 3 bases from V and 5 bases from J, with 10 bases between. The length of the CDR3 is 13 residues. CDR3 protein: CASSDRVGETQYF. The CDR3 DNA reads TGTGCCAGCAGTGACAGGGTTGGCGAGACCCAGTACTTC.

V gene TRBV29-1 combines with J gene TRBJ2-3; D possibly corresponds to TRBD2 (7 bases). V was shortened by 8 bases and J by 3 bases, with 15 bases between the two germline ends. The CDR3 loop spans 13 amino acids. CDR1 is SQVTM and CDR2 is ANQGSEA in the germline V gene. CDR3: CSFGGPLTDTQYF. CDR3 nucleotide sequence: TGCAGCTTCGGGGGGCCGCTGACAGATACGCAGTATTTT.

The V gene is TRBV7-6, the J gene TRBJ2-1, with D maybe TRBD2 (6 bases). Germline assignment: CDR1 SGHVS and CDR2 FNYEAQ. This CDR3 comprises 13 residues. V shed 5 bases and J shed 5 bases, with 10 bases lying between them. Written as DNA, the CDR3 is TGTGCCAGCAGCCCGGGACTCAACAATGAGCAGTTCTTC. As protein: CASSPGLNNEQFF. Variable domain in full (rest from reference TRBV7-6 and TRBJ2-1): GAGVSQSPRYKVTKRGQDVALRCDPISGHVSLYWYRQALGQGPEFLTYFNYEAQQDKSGLPNDRFSAERPEGSISTLTIQRTEQRDSAMYRCASSPGLNNEQFFGPGTRLTVL.